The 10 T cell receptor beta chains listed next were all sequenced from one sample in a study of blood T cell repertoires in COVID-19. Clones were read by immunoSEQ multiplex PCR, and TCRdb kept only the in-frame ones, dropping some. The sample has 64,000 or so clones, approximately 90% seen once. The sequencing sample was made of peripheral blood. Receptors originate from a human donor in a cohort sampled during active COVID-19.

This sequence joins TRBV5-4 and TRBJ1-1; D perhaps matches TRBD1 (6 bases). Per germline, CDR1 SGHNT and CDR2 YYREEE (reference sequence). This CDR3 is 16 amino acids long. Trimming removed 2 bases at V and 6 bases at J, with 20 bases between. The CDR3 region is CASSFTGRGGVAEAFF. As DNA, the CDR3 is TGTGCCAGCAGCTTCACGGGCAGGGGCGGAGTGGCTGAAGCTTTCTTT. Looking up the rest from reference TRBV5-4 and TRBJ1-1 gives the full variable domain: ETGVTQSPTHLIKTRGQQVTLRCSSQSGHNTVSWYQQALGQGPQFIFQYYREEENGRGNFPPRFSGLQFPNYSSELNVNALELDDSALYLCASSFTGRGGVAEAFFGQGTRLTVV.

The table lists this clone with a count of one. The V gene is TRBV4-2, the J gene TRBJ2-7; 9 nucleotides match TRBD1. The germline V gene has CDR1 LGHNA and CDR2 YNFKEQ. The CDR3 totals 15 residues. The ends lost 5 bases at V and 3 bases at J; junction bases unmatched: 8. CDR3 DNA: TGTGCCAGCAGCTCCCCGGGACAGGGCGTCTACGAGCAGTACTTC. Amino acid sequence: CASSSPGQGVYEQYF.

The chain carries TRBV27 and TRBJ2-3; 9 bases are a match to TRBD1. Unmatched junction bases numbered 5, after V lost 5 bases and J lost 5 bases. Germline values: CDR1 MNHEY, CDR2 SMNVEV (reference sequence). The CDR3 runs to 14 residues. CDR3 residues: CASSKDRGRDTQYF. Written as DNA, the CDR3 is TGTGCCAGCAGTAAAGACAGGGGGAGAGATACGCAGTATTTT.

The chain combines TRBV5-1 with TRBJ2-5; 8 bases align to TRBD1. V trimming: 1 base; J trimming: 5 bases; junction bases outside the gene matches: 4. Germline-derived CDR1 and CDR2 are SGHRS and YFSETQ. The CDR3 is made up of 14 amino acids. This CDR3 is CASSLSGGKETQYF. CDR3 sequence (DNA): TGCGCCAGCAGCTTGTCAGGGGGCAAGGAGACCCAGTACTTC.

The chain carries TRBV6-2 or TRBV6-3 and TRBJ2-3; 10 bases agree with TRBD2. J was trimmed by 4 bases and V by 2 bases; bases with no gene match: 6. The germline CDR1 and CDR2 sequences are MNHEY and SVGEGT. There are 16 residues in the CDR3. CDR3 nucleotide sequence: TGTGCCAGCAGTTACAATCTAGCGGGAGAGGCAGATACGCAGTATTTT. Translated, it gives CASSYNLAGEADTQYF.

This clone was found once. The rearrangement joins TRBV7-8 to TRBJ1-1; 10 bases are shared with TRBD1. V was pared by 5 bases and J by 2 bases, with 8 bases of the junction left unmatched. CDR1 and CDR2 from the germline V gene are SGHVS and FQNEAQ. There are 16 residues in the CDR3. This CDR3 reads CASSPDRGRENTEAFF. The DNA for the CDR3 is TGTGCCAGCAGCCCTGACAGGGGGCGGGAAAACACTGAAGCTTTCTTT.

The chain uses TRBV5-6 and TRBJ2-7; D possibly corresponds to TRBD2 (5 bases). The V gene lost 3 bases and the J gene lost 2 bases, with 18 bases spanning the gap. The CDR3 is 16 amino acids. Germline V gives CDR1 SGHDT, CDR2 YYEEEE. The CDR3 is CASSSLVSRVPYEQYF. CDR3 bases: TGTGCCAGCAGCTCCCTAGTTTCGAGGGTACCCTACGAGCAGTACTTC.

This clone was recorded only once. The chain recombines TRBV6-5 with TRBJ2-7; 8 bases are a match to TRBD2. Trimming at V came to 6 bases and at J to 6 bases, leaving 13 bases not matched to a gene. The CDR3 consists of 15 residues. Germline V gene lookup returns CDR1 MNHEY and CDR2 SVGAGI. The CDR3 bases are TGTGCCAGCAGGTTAAGCACCAGCGGGAGTGGCGAGCAGTACTTC. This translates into CASRLSTSGSGEQYF.

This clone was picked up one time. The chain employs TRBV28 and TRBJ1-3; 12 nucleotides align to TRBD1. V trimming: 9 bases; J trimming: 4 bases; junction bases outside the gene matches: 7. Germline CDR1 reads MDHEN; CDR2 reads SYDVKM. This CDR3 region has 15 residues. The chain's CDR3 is CASWGQGAQGNTIYF. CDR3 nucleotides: TGTGCCAGTTGGGGACAGGGGGCGCAAGGAAACACCATATATTTT.

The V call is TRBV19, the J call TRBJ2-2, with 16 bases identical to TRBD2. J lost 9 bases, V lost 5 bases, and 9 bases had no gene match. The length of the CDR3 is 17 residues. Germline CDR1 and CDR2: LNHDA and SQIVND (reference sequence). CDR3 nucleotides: TGTGCCAGTAGTCTGGGGACTAGCGGGAGGGTACTTCGGGAGCTGTTTTTT. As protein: CASSLGTSGRVLRELFF. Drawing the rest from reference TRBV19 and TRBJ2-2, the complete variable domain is DGGITQSPKYLFRKEGQNVTLSCEQNLNHDAMYWYRQDPGQGLRLIYYSQIVNDFQKGDIAEGYSVSREKKESFPLTVTSAQKNPTAFYLCASSLGTSGRVLRELFFGEGSRLTVL.